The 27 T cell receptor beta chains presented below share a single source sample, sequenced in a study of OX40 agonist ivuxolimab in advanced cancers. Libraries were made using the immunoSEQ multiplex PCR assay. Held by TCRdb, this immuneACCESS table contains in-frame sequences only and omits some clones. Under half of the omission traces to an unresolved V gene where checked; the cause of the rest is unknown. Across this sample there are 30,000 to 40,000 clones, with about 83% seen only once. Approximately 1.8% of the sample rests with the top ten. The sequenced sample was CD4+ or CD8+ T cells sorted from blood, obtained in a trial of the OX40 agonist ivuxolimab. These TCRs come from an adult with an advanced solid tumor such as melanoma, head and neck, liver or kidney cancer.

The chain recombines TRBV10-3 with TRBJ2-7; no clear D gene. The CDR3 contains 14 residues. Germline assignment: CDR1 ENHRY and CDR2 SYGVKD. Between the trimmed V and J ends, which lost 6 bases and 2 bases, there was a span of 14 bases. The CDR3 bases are TGTGCCATCAGGAGGACGAAAAACCCCTACGAGCAGTACTTC. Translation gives CAIRRTKNPYEQYF.

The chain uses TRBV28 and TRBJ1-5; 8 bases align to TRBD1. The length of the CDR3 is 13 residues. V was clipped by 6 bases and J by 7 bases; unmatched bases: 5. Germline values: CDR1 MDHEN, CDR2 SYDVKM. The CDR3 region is CASRRQGNQPQHF. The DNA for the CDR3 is TGTGCCAGCAGGAGACAGGGGAACCAGCCCCAGCATTTT.

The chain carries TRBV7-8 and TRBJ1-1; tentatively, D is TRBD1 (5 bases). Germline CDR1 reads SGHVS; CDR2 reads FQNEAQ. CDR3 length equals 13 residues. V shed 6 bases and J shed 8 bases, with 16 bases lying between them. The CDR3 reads CASRDPGPGEAFF. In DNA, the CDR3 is TGTGCCAGCAGGGATCCGGGTCCAGGGGAAGCTTTCTTT.

The CDR3 DNA reads TGTGCCAGCGACGGCCCCTACGAGCAGTACTTC. Translating gives CASDGPYEQYF. The chain employs TRBV21-1 and TRBJ2-7. TRBV21-1 is labeled a pseudogene. The CDR3 sequence is 11 residues long.

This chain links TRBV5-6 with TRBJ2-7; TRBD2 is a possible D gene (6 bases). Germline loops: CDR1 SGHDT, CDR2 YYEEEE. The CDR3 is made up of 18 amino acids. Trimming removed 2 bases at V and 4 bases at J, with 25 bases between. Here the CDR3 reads CASSLVSGQLADQYEQYF. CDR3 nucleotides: TGTGCCAGCAGCTTAGTATCGGGCCAGTTAGCGGACCAATACGAGCAGTACTTC.

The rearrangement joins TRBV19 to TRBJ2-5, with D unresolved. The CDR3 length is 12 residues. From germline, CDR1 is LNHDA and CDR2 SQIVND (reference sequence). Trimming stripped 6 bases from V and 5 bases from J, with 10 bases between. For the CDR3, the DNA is TGTGCCAGTAGCCGGGCCAGGGAGACCCAGTACTTC. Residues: CASSRARETQYF.

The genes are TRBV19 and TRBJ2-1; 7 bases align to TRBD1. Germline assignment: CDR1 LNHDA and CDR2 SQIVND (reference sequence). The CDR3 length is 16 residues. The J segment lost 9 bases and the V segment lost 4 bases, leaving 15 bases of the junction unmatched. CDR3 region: CASSTPPGQRAGEQFF. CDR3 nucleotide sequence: TGTGCCAGTAGTACGCCGCCGGGACAGAGAGCTGGTGAGCAGTTCTTC.

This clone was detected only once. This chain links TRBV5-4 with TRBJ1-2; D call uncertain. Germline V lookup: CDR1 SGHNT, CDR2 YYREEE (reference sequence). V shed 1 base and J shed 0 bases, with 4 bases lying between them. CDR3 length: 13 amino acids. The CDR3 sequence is CASSLSSNYGYTF. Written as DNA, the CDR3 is TGTGCCAGCAGCTTGTCATCTAACTATGGCTACACCTTC.

Here the CDR3 reads CASTWKNSGGAHTGELFF. CDR3 DNA: TGCGCCAGCACCTGGAAGAATAGCGGGGGGGCTCACACCGGGGAGCTGTTTTTT. This chain uses TRBV5-1 with TRBJ2-2, with TRBD2 matching 11 bases. The CDR3 is 18 amino acids. Trimming at V came to 6 bases and at J to 3 bases, leaving 13 bases not matched to a gene. The V gene's germline CDR1 is SGHRS and CDR2 YFSETQ.

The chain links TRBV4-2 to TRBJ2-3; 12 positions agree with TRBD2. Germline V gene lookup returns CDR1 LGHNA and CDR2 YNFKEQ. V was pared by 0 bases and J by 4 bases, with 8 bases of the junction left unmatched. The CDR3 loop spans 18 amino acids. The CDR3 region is CASSQERTSGVYPDTQYF. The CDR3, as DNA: TGTGCCAGCAGCCAAGAAAGGACTAGCGGGGTATATCCAGATACGCAGTATTTT.

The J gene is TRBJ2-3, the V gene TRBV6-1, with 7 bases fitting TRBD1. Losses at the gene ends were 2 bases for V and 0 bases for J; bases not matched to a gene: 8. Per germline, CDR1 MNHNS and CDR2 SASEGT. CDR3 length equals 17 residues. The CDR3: CASSETWTGQSTDTQYF. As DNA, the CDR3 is TGTGCCAGCAGTGAAACGTGGACAGGACAAAGCACAGATACGCAGTATTTT.

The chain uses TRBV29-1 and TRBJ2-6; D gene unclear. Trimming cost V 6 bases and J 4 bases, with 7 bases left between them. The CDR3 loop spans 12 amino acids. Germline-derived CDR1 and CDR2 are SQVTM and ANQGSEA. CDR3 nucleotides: TGCAGCGTGCAGGAGGGGGCCAACGTCCTGACTTTC. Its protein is CSVQEGANVLTF.

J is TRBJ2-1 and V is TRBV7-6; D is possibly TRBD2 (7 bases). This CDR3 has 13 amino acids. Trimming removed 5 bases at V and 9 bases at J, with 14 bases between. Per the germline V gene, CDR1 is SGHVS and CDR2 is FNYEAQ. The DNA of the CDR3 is TGTGCCAGCAGCGCTGAGGGGGGGGGTGAGCAGTTCTTC. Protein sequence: CASSAEGGGEQFF.

Written as DNA, the CDR3 is TGTGCCAGCAGCTTTGCGTTAGATACGCAGTATTTT. Amino acids: CASSFALDTQYF. The J gene is TRBJ2-3, the V gene TRBV7-6, with no clear D. The CDR3 length is 12 residues. Germline V gene data show CDR1 as SGHVS and CDR2 as FNYEAQ. The V end lost 3 bases, the J end lost 5 bases, and 6 bases lay between the germline ends. Looking up the rest from reference TRBV7-6 and TRBJ2-3 gives the full variable domain: GAGVSQSPRYKVTKRGQDVALRCDPISGHVSLYWYRQALGQGPEFLTYFNYEAQQDKSGLPNDRFSAERPEGSISTLTIQRTEQRDSAMYRCASSFALDTQYFGPGTRLTVL.

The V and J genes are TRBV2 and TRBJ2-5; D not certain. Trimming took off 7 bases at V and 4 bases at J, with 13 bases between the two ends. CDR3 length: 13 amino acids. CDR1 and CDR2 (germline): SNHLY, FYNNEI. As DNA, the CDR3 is TGTGCCAGCAAGTTGACCCCGCGAGAGACCCAGTACTTC. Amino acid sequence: CASKLTPRETQYF. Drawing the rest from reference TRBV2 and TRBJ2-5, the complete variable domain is EPEVTQTPSHQVTQMGQEVILRCVPISNHLYFYWYRQILGQKVEFLVSFYNNEISEKSEIFDDQFSVERPDGSNFTLKIRSTKLEDSAMYFCASKLTPRETQYFGPGTRLLVL.

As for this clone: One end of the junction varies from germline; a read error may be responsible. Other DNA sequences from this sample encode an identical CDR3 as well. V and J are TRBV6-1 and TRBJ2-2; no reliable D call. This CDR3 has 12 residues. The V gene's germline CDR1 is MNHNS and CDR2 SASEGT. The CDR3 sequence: CASSEDGGELFF. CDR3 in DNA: TGTGCCAGCAGCGAAGACGGCGGGGAGCTGTTTTTT.

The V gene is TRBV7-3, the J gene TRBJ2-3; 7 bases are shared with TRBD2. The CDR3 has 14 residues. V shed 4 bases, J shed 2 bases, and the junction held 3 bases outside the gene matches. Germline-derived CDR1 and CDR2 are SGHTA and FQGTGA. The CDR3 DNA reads TGTGCCAGCAGCTCTAGCGGCTACACAGATACGCAGTATTTT. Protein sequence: CASSSSGYTDTQYF.

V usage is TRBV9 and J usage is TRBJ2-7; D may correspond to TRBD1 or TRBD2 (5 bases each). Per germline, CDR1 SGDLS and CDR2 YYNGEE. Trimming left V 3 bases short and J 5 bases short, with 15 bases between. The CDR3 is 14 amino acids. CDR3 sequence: CASSASSPGHEQYF. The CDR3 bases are TGTGCCAGCAGCGCCAGCTCACCGGGACACGAGCAGTACTTC.

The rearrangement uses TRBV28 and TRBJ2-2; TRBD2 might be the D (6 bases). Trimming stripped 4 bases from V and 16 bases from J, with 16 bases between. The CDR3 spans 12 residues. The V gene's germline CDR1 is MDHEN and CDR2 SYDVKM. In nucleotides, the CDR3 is TGTGCCAGCAGTTGGGATAGGGACTGGCGGTTTTTT. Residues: CASSWDRDWRFF.

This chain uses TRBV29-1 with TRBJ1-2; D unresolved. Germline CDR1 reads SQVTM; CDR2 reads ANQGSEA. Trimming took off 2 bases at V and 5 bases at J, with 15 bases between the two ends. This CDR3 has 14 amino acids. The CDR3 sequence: CSVETGREWYGYTF. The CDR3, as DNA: TGCAGCGTTGAAACGGGTAGGGAGTGGTATGGCTACACCTTC.

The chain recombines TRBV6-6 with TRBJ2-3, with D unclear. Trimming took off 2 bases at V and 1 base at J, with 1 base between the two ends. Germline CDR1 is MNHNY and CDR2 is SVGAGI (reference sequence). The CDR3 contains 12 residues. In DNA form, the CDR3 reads TGTGCCAGCAGTTACGGCACAGATACGCAGTATTTT. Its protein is CASSYGTDTQYF.

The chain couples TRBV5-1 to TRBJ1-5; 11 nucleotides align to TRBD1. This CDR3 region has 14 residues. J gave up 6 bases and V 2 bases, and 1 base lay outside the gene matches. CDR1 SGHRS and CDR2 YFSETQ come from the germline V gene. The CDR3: CASSFGTGGQPQHF. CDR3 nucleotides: TGCGCCAGCAGCTTCGGGACAGGGGGTCAGCCCCAGCATTTT.

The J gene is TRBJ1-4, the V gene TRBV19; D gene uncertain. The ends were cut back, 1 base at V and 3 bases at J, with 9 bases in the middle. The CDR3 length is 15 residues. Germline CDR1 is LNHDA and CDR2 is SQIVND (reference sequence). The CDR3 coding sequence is TGTGCCAGTAGTATAGCAGGCGGGGCTAATGAAAAACTGTTTTTT. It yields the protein CASSIAGGANEKLFF.

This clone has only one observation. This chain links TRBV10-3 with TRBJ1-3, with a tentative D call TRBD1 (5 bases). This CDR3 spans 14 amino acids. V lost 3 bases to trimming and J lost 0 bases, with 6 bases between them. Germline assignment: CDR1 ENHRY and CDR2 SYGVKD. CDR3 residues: CAISEGVSGNTIYF. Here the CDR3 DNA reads TGTGCCATCAGTGAAGGGGTCTCTGGAAACACCATATATTTT.

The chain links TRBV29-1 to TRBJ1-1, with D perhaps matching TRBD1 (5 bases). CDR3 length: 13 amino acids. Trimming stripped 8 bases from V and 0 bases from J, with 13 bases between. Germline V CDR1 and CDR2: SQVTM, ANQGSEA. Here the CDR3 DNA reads TGCAGCTATGCAGGGTCCCTGAACACTGAAGCTTTCTTT. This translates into CSYAGSLNTEAFF.

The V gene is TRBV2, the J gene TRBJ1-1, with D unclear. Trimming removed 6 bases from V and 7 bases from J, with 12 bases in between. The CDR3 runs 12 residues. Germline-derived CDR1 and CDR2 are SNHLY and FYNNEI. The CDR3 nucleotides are TGTGCCAGCAGCGCGGCGGCCCATGAAGCTTTCTTT. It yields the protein CASSAAAHEAFF.

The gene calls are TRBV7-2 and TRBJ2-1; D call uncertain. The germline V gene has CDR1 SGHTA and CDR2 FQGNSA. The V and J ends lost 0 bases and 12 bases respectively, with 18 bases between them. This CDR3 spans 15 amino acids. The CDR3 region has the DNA TGTGCCAGCAGCTTAGCTACGAGCAGAGAAGCGAGGCAGTTCTTC. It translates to CASSLATSREARQFF.